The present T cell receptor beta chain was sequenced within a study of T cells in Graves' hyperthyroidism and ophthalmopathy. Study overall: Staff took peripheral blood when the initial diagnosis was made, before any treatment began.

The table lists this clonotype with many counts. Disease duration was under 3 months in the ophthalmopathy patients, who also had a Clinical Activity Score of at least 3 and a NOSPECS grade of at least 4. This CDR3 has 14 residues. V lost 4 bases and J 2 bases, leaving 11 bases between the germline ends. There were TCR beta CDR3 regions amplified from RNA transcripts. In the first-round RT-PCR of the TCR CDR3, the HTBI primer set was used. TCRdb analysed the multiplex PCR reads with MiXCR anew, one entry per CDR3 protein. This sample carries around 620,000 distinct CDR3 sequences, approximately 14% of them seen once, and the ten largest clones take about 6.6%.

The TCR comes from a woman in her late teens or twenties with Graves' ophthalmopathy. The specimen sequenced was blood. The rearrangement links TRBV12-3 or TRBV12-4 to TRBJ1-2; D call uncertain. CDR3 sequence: CASSSPEGNYGYTF. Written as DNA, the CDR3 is TGTGCCAGCAGTTCCCCAGAGGGCAACTATGGCTACACCTTC.